This T cell receptor (beta chain) derives from a study of cytomegalovirus exposure and HLA in healthy donors (dated by TCRdb to about 2017). As for the study more broadly: An earlier analysis of roughly 610 of the donors reported 276 Gb of sequence data and 100 million to 120 million unique TCR beta sequences obtained from 180 million or so T cells. Among around 400 genotyped donors of the cohort, an average of about 240,000 unique TCR beta nucleotide sequences was sequenced per donor, of which about 20% were non-productive. The study was designed to test whether signatures of past pathogen exposure could be identified by cataloging public T cell receptors. Along with the roughly 700-subject first cohort, a separate validation cohort of around 120 different subjects was used. Every discovery cohort repertoire had been produced on one sequencing platform. The study used immunosequencing to profile the T cell repertoires of 670 or so subjects and linked those repertoires to cytomegalovirus serostatus. Of the 398 genotyped donors, 70% to 90% were placed in the genetic ancestry cluster associated with self-reported Caucasian donors. Roughly five DR-DQ haplotypes were handled as single units for association and clustering, since linkage in the cohort was strong. Class I and class II HLA loci were covered by the typing at four-digit resolution. Typing coverage varied by locus: roughly 629-640 donors for A, B, C, DRB1 and DQB1; roughly 560 for DQA1; 600 to 610 for DPA1; more than 450 for DPB1. Approximately 310 gigabases of sequencing data and 75 million to 85 million unique TCR sequences made up an early release that covered nearly 650 HLA-typed donors. Donor age, sex, ethnicity and CMV serostatus were compiled alongside the repertoire data. The later analysis used no new phenotypic data to find candidate immune exposures, relying instead on TCR beta sequences and their occurrence across donors. An earlier analysis of roughly 580 of the donors used high-throughput TCR beta sequencing to judge whether each TCR beta V gene segment behaved as functional or pseudogenic. A later analysis re-analyzed previously published TCR beta repertoires from 650 to 800 donors and added high-resolution HLA genotyping to study TCR occurrence patterns. To predict cytomegalovirus infection status, the study brought together high-throughput TCR immunosequencing, statistical association of individual TCRs with disease status, and machine learning. In a later genetic analysis, genome-wide SNP genotypes for about 55% of the 666 donors were used, and that subset was treated as a discovery cohort. What the research found in general, with its limitations: HLA typing was unavailable for some donors at each locus, so association tests used only the typed subset. Most TCR sequences were seen in very few donors, while some public TCRs were found in many individuals. A few of the identified cytomegalovirus-associated TCR beta chains were confirmed in vitro to be specific for cytomegalovirus antigens. According to a later analysis, parvovirus B19, influenza, CMV and Epstein-Barr virus appeared linked to several top co-occurrence clusters. Correlated functional status among segregating V segments might be attributable to linkage disequilibrium, but an unknown experimental factor could not be ruled out. Sequencing depth was assumed to be roughly uniform across donors in the presence/absence analyses, though that assumption may not hold. When HLA alleles, especially DR and DQ, strongly co-occurred, TCR associations were difficult to assign to individual alleles. A cluster of highly shared sequence variants was judged likely to be a technical artifact of the sequencing pipeline. In a later analysis, HLA-associated TCR beta chains showed more clonal expansion and lower generation probabilities than non-associated chains that were equally common. The only immune exposure information available for the cohort was CMV serostatus. The authors suggested that the approach could potentially be generalized to other disease states and immunological phenotypes. Only TCR beta chains were sequenced in this cohort, and the absence of alpha or paired-chain data limited detectable features. Because counts were too low, seventeen rarely observed V segments, including chromosome 9 orphons, were left out of the earlier analysis of 500 to 650 of the donors. The study listed 150 to 200 TCR beta chains as associated with cytomegalovirus. In a later analysis, some 18,000 TCR beta sequences were associated with specific HLA alleles at a false discovery rate of 0.05. A later analysis found that most CMV-associated TCR beta chains appeared HLA-restricted, with HLA associations seemingly driven largely by CMV exposure. According to a later genetic analysis, donors in an Asian-associated ancestry cluster had fewer N-insertions in productive TCRs than the approximately 710-donor mean. Cytomegalovirus status was reported to be diagnosed by the classifier with high specificity and sensitivity in both the original and validation cohorts. A further reported finding was that TCR beta sequences accurately predicted the HLA-A and HLA-B alleles for most subjects in the first cohort. A later genetic analysis associated a missense DCLRE1C variant with V-gene and J-gene trimming of TCR beta chains, and an independent cohort replicated the association. In an earlier analysis of 587 of the donors, most TCR beta V segments were observed in productive rearrangements about 87% or about 30% of the time, broadly matching IMGT annotations. A later analysis found that TCR association rates varied across HLA loci, with DRB1 alleles showing the most associated TCRs and HLA-C alleles the fewest.

In total, roughly 670 healthy bone marrow donors made up the cohort. Cohort members were all nominally healthy when sampled, although unrecorded immune exposures were likely present. The donor was CMV seropositive and belonged to the group of 250 to 300 seropositive cohort members. A peripheral blood sample was provided by each donor, and peripheral blood mononuclear cells were used for TCR beta sequencing. Genomic DNA was extracted from the blood cell samples with the Qiagen DNeasy Blood Extraction Kit. The library relied on the immunoSEQ multiplex PCR assay. For the multiplex PCR, a mixture combining 60 forward primers for TCR Vbeta segments and 13 reverse primers for TCR Jbeta segments was used. Amplification of the CDR3 region of rearranged TCR beta genes was performed with a multiplex PCR assay on genomic DNA. The Illumina HiSeq System was used to sequence the amplified TCR beta libraries as 87-base-pair reads. In the paper's pipeline: Across the roughly 600 repertoires, a later analysis counted around 80 million unique TCR beta chains, 9.5 million to 13 million of which were shared by at least two donors. To remove PCR and sequencing errors, raw reads were error-corrected and collapsed into unique sequences using a nearest-neighbor algorithm that merged closely related sequences. To assign V, D and J gene segments, CDR3 sequences were aligned to IMGT reference sequences. For a sequence to be retained, at least a six-nucleotide match to both a V gene segment and a J gene segment was required. A rearrangement was called productive if the CDR3 had no stop codons and remained in frame with V and J, and every other rearrangement was called non-productive. CDR3 was defined according to IMGT convention as the region running from the second conserved V-encoded cysteine to the conserved J-encoded phenylalanine. The earlier analysis of about 640 of the donors excluded any sequence lacking an unambiguous match to a single V gene segment. In an earlier analysis of some 590 of the donors, V segments were called functional above 56.7% productive rearrangements and were called segregating when the between-donor standard deviation exceeded 5%. A statistical classification framework was built to diagnose cytomegalovirus status from the catalog of TCR beta chain sequences. In a later analysis, TCR nucleotide sequences were compared against IMGT/GENE-DB human TR gene sequences so that V and J genes could be assigned. In a later analysis, CDR3 sequences and most-parsimonious VDJ recombination scenarios were assigned using the TCRdist pipeline. In a later analysis, every TCR beta chain was defined by the combination of its CDR3 amino acid sequence and its V-gene family, and reads without a unique V-gene family were dropped. In a later analysis, around 650 highly shared, low-generation-probability nucleotide sequences were removed to address suspected cross-contamination and a sequencing artifact. In a later analysis, a clonal expansion index for each public chain was calculated from normalized within-repertoire ranks of inferred template counts. In a later analysis, generation probabilities were computed using a VDJ recombination model fitted to out-of-frame rearrangements, and the results were checked against IGoR. In a later analysis, hypergeometric tests were used to score TCR-TCR, TCR-HLA and TCR-CMV co-occurrence, with a repertoire-size bias correction applied to TCR pairs. A later analysis estimated false discovery rates by permuting HLA or CMV assignments 20 times. A later analysis grouped co-occurring TCRs with DBSCAN, adding TCRdist sequence similarity when clustering within HLA-allele-positive subsets. Repertoires with fewer than 30,000 or more than 120,000 public chains, plus five repertoires with anomalous nucleotide sharing, were excluded from co-occurrence clustering. The clones in this table, taken by TCRdb from immuneACCESS, are in-frame only. Not every clone is retained; where verified, under half of the shortfall comes from an unresolved V gene, and the cause of the rest is unknown. That table furnishes V, J and clone size, whereas the DNA furnished D and trimming. The sample has around 120,000 clones on record, approximately 75% of them singletons. 5% to 7% of the sample goes to the ten largest clones.

This clone was detected once. It has no known antigen specificity. Qualities for individual bases were not recorded, and no much larger clone is one base off. Sequenced input: PBMCs. The clonotype originates from a middle-aged woman in good health and CMV-seropositive.

The nucleotides are TGCGCCAGCAGCTCAGGACTAGCTTCGCTCTCCTACAATGAGCAGTTCTTC. Protein translation: CASSSGLASLSYNEQFF. The rearrangement joined TRBV5-1 to TRBJ2-1, with TRBD2 identical over 8 junction bases. From a lookup of the germline V gene, CDR1 and CDR2 are SGHRS and YFSETQ. The CDR3 numbers 17 residues from cysteine through phenylalanine. Of the read, only the CDR3 DNA is kept; its 51 bases are in frame from base 1. Germline trimming: 3 bases from V, 0 bases from J; junction bases outside gene matches: 8.